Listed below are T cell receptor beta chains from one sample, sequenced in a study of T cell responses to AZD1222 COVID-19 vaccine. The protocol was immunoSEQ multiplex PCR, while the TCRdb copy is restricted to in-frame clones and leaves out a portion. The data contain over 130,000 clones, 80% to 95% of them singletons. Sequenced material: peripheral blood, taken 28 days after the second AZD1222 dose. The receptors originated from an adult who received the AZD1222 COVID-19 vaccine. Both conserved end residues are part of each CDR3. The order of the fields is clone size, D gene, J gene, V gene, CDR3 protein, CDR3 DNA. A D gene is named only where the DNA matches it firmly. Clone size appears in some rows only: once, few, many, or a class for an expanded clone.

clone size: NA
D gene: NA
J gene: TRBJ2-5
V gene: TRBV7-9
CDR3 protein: CASSRQSVQETQYF
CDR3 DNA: TGTGCCAGCAGCCGACAGTCGGTTCAAGAGACCCAGTACTTC

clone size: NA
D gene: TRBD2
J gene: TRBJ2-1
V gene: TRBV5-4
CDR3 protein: CASSQGLAGANEQFF
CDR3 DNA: TGTGCCAGCAGCCAGGGACTAGCGGGGGCTAATGAGCAGTTCTTC

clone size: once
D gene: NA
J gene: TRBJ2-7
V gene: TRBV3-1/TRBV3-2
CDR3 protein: CASSQTGFQGMNEQYF
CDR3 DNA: TGTGCCAGCAGCCAGACTGGGTTCCAGGGGATGAACGAGCAGTACTTC

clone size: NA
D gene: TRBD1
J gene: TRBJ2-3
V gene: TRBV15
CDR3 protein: CATSTRQGALTDTQYF
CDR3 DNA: TGTGCCACCAGCACCAGACAGGGGGCGCTAACAGATACGCAGTATTTT

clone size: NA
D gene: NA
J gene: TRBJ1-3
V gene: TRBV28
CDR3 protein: CASSRAPSAGNTIYF
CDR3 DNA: TGTGCCAGCAGTAGGGCCCCGAGTGCTGGAAACACCATATATTTT

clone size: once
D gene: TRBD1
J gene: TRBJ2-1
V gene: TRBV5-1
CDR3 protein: CASSLGTGSSYNEQFF
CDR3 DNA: TGCGCCAGCAGCTTGGGGACAGGGTCCTCCTACAATGAGCAGTTCTTC

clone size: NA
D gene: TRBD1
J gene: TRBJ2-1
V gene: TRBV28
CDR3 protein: CASSPTGTAYNEQFF
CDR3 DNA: TGTGCCAGCAGTCCAACCGGGACAGCCTACAATGAGCAGTTCTTC

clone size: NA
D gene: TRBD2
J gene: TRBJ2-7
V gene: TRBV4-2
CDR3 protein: CASSQGNSGRREQYF
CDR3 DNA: TGTGCCAGCAGCCAAGGTAATAGCGGGAGGCGCGAGCAGTACTTC

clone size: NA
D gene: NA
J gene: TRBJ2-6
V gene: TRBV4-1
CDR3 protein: CASSQDRGSGANVLTF
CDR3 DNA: TGCGCCAGCAGCCAAGATCGCGGGTCTGGGGCCAACGTCCTGACTTTC

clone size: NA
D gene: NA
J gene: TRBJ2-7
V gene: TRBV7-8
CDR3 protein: CASSVGTSKPYEQYF
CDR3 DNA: TGTGCCAGCAGCGTAGGGACATCTAAACCCTACGAGCAGTACTTC

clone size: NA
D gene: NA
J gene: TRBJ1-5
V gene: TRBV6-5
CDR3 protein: CASRLDRSNQPQHF
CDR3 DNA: TGTGCCAGCAGACTTGACAGGAGCAATCAGCCCCAGCATTTT

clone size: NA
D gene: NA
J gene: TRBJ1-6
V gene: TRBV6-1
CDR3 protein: CASSEALWGSPLHF
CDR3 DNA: TGTGCCAGCAGTGAAGCGCTATGGGGATCACCCCTCCACTTT

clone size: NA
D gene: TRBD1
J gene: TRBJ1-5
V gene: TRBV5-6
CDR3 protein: CASSRTGGGNQPQHF
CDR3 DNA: TGTGCCAGCAGCCGGACAGGGGGCGGCAATCAGCCCCAGCATTTT

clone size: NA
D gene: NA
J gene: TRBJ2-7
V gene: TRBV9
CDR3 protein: CASSEGGTGSYEQYF
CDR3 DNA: TGTGCCAGCAGCGAGGGGGGGACAGGATCCTACGAGCAGTACTTC

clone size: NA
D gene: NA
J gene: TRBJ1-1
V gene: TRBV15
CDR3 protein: CATSRSLMRPEAFF
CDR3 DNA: TGTGCCACCAGCAGATCTCTTATGAGGCCTGAAGCTTTCTTT

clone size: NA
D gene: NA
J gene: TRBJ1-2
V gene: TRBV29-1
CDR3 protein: CSVDTGPGDYGYTF
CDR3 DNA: TGCAGCGTTGATACGGGCCCCGGGGACTATGGCTACACCTTC

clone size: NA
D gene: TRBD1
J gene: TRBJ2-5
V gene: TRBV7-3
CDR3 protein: CASSAGTGERGQETQYF
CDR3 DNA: TGTGCCAGCAGCGCCGGGACAGGAGAAAGGGGCCAAGAGACCCAGTACTTC

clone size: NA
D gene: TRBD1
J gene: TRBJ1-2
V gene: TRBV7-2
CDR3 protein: CASSLVAGGANYGYTF
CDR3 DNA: TGTGCCAGCAGCTTAGTTGCAGGGGGAGCTAACTATGGCTACACCTTC

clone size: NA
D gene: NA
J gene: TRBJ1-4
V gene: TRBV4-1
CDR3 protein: CASSQGPGINEKLFF
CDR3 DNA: TGCGCCAGCAGTCAAGGACCAGGGATTAATGAAAAACTGTTTTTT

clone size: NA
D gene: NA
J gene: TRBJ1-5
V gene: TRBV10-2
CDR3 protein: CASSADSLGNQPQHF
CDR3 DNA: TGCGCCAGCAGCGCGGACAGTCTGGGCAATCAGCCCCAGCATTTT

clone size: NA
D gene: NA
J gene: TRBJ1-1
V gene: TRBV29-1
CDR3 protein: CSVETNRVGTEAFF
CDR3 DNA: TGCAGCGTTGAAACCAACAGGGTAGGCACTGAAGCTTTCTTT

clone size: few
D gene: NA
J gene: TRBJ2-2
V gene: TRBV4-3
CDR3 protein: CAITFGELFF
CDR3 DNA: TGCGCCATTACGTTCGGGGAGCTGTTTTTT

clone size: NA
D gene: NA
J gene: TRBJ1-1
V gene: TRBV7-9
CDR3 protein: CASSRGLTEAFF
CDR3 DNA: TGTGCCAGCAGCCGCGGGTTAACTGAAGCTTTCTTT

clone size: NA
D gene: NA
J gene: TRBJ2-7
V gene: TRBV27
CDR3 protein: CASSLSKTGVASEQYF
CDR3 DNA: TGTGCCAGCAGTTTATCGAAGACGGGAGTAGCGAGTGAGCAGTACTTC

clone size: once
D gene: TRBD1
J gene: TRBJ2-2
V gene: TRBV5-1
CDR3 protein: CASTTLQGPTSGGELFF
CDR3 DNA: TGCGCCAGCACGACCCTACAGGGGCCCACCTCGGGCGGGGAGCTGTTTTTT

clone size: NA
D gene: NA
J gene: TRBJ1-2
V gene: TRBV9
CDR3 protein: CASSVDGSRGYTF
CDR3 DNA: TGTGCCAGCAGCGTGGACGGAAGCCGTGGCTACACCTTC

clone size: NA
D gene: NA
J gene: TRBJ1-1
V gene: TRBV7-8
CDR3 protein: CASRPLYLGRSEAFF
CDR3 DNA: TGTGCCAGCAGACCACTTTACCTCGGGCGTTCTGAAGCTTTCTTT

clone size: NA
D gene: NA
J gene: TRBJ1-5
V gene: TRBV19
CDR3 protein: CASSIVGVRGNQPQHF
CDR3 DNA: TGTGCCAGTAGTATAGTGGGGGTGAGGGGAAATCAGCCCCAGCATTTT

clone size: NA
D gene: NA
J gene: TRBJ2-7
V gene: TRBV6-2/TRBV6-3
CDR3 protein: CASIPPRQSYEQYF
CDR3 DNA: TGTGCCAGCATCCCCCCAAGACAGTCCTACGAGCAGTACTTC

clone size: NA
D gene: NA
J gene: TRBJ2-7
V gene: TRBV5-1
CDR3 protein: CASSFGQYYEQYF
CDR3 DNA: TGCGCCAGCAGCTTTGGACAGTACTACGAGCAGTACTTC

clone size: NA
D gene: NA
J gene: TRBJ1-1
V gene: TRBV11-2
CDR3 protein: CASSPLNTEAFF
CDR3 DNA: TGTGCCAGCAGCCCCCTGAACACTGAAGCTTTCTTT

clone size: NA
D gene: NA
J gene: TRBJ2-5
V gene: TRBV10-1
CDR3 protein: CAEQGRGYEETQYF
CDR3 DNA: TGCGCCGAGCAAGGACGGGGGTACGAAGAGACCCAGTACTTC

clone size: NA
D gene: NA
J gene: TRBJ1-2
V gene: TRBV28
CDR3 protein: CASSFGGGNYGYTF
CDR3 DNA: TGTGCCAGCAGTTTTGGCGGCGGAAACTATGGCTACACCTTC

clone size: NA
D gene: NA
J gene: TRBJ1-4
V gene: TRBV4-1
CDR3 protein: CASSQDESTGEKLFF
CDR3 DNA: TGCGCCAGCAGCCAAGATGAGTCCACCGGAGAAAAACTGTTTTTT

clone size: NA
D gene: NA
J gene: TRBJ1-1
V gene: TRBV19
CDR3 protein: CASSIEGYAEAFF
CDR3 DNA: TGTGCCAGTAGTATAGAAGGGTACGCTGAAGCTTTCTTT

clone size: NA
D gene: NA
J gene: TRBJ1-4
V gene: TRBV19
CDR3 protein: CASSILRAGEKLFF
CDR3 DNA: TGTGCCAGTAGTATTTTGCGGGCTGGTGAAAAACTGTTTTTT

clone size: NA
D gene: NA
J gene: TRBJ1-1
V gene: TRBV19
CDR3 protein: CASSIAPRDSNTEAFF
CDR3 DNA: TGTGCCAGTAGTATAGCCCCTAGAGACAGCAACACTGAAGCTTTCTTT

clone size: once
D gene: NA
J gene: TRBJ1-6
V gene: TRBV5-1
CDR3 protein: CASSRAGGNSPLHF
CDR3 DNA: TGCGCCAGCAGCCGGGCGGGCGGAAATTCACCCCTCCACTTT

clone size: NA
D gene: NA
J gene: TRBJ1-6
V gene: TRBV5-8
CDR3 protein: CASSLGPQSPLHF
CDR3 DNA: TGTGCCAGCAGCTTGGGTCCACAGTCACCCCTCCACTTT

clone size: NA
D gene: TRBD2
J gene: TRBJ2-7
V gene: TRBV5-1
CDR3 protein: CASSWLAGGAPYEQYF
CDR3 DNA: TGCGCCAGCAGCTGGCTAGCGGGAGGGGCTCCCTACGAGCAGTACTTC

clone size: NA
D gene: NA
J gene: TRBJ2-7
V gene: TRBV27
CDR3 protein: CASSVGPNPGPYEQYF
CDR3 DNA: TGTGCCAGCAGTGTTGGCCCGAACCCTGGACCCTACGAGCAGTACTTC

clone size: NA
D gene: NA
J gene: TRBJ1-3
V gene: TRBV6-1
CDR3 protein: CASSELGPGNTIYF
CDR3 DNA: TGTGCCAGCAGTGAATTGGGGCCTGGAAACACCATATATTTT

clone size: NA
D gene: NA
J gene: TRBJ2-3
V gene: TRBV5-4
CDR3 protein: CASSLGRAGSDTQYF
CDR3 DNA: TGTGCCAGCAGCTTGGGCAGGGCGGGCTCAGATACGCAGTATTTT

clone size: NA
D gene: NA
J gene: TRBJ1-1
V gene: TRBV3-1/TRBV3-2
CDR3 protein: CASSHRDTEAFF
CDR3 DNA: TGTGCCAGCAGCCATCGGGACACTGAAGCTTTCTTT

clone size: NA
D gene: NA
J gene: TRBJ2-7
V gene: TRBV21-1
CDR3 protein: CASGPHVQHSYEQYF
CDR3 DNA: TGTGCCAGCGGCCCTCACGTGCAACACTCCTACGAGCAGTACTTC

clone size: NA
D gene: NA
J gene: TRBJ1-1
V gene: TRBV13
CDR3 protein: CASRLLMNTEAFF
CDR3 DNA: TGTGCCAGCAGACTTCTAATGAACACTGAAGCTTTCTTT

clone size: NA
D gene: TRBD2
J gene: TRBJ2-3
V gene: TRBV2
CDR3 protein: CASSVSSGTTDTQYF
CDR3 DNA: TGTGCCAGCAGTGTTTCTAGCGGGACAACAGATACGCAGTATTTT

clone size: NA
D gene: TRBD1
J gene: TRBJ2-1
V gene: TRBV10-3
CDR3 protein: CAISESRGTGTYNEQFF
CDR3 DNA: TGTGCCATCAGTGAGTCGAGGGGGACAGGTACCTACAATGAGCAGTTCTTC

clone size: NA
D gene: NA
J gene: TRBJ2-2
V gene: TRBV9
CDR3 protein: CASSVASTKTGELFF
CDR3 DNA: TGTGCCAGCAGCGTAGCCAGTACAAAGACCGGGGAGCTGTTTTTT

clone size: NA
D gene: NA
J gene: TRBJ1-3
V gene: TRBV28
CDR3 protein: CASGGFNGNTIYF
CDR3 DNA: TGTGCCAGCGGTGGGTTTAATGGAAACACCATATATTTT

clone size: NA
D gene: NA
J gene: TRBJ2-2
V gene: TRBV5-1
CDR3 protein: CASSLVGKDTGELFF
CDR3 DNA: TGCGCCAGCAGCTTGGTTGGCAAGGACACCGGGGAGCTGTTTTTT

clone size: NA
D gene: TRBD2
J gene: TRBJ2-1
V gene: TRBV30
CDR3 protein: CAWVKRGSYNEQFF
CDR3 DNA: TGTGCCTGGGTTAAGCGGGGCTCCTACAATGAGCAGTTCTTC

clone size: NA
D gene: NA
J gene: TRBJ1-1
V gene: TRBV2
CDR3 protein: CATSTPNTEAFF
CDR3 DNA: TGTGCCACTAGTACACCGAACACTGAAGCTTTCTTT

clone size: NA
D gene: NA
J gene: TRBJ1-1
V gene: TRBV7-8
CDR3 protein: CASSLRRESTEAFF
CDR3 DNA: TGTGCCAGCAGCTTAAGGAGGGAGAGCACTGAAGCTTTCTTT

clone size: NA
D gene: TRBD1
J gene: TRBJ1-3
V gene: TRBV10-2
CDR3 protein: CASSEFGEGAGNTIYF
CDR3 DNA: TGCGCCAGCAGTGAGTTCGGGGAGGGGGCCGGAAACACCATATATTTT

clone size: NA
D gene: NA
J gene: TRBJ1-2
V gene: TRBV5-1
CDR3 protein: CASSASQGIYGYTF
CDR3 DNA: TGCGCCAGCAGCGCAAGCCAAGGAATCTATGGCTACACCTTC

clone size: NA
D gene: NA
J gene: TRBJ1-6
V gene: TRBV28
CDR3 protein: CASTSGFNSPLHF
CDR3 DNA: TGTGCCAGCACCTCAGGCTTTAATTCACCCCTCCACTTT

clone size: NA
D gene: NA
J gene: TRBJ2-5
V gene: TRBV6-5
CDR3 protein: CASSHTFRVETQYF
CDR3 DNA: TGTGCCAGCAGTCACACCTTCCGGGTGGAGACCCAGTACTTC

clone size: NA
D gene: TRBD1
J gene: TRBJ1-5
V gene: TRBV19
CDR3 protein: CATGDREYSNQPQHF
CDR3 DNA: TGTGCCACAGGAGACAGGGAGTATAGCAATCAGCCCCAGCATTTT